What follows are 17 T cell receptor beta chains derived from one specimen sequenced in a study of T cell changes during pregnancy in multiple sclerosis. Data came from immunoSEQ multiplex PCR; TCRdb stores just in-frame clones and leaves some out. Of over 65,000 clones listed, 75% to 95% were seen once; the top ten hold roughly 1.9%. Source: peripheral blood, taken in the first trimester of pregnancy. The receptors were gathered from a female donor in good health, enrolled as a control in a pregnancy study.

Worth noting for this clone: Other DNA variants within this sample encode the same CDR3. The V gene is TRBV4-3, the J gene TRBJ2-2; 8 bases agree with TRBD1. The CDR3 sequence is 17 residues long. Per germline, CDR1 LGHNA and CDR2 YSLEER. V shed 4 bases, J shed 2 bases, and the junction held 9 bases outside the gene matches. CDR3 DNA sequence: TGCGCCAGCAGCCTGGGGACAGGCCAAAGAAACACCGGGGAGCTGTTTTTT. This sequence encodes CASSLGTGQRNTGELFF.

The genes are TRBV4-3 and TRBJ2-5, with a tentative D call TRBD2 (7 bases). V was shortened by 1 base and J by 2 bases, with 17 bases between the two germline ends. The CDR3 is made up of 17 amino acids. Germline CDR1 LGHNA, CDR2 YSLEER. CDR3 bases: TGCGCCAGCAGCCAAGTGGGGGCTAGCGGAGTACAAGAGACCCAGTACTTC. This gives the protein CASSQVGASGVQETQYF.

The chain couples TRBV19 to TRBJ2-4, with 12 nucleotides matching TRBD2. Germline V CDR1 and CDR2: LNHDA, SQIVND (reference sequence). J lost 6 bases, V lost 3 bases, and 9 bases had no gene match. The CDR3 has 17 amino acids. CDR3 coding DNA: TGTGCCAGTAGTATGGGGCTAGCGGGGGGGCCGGGAAACATTCAGTACTTC. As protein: CASSMGLAGGPGNIQYF.

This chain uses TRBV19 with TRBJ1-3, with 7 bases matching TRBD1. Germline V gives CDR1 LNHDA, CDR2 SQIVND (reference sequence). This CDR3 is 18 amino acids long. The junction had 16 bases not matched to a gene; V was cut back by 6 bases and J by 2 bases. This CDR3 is CASRGQHYSTNAGNTIYF. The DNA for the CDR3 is TGTGCCAGTAGGGGACAGCACTATAGTACAAACGCTGGAAACACCATATATTTT.

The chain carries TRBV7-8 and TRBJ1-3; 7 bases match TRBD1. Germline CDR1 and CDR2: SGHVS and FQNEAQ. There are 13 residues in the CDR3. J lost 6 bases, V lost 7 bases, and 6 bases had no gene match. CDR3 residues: CASKTGYENTIYF. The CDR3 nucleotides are TGTGCCAGCAAGACAGGGTACGAAAACACCATATATTTT.

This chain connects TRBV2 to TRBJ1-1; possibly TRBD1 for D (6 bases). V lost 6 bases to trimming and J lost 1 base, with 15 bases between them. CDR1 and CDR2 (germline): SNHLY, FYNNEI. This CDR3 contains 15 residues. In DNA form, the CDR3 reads TGTGCCAGCAGGAACCAAGGGGGTAGGAACACTGAAGCTTTCTTT. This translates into CASRNQGGRNTEAFF.

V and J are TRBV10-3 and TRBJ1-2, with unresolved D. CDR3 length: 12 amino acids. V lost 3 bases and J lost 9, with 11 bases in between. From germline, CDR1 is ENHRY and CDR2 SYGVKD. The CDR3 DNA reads TGTGCCATCAGTGAAGGGAGCGGAAGCTACACCTTC. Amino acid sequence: CAISEGSGSYTF.

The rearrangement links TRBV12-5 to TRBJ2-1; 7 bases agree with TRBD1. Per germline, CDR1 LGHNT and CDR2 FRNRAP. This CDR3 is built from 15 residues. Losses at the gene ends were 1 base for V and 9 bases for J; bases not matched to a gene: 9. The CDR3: CASGLDSTGYREQFF. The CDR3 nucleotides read TGTGCTAGTGGTTTGGACTCGACAGGGTACCGTGAGCAGTTCTTC.

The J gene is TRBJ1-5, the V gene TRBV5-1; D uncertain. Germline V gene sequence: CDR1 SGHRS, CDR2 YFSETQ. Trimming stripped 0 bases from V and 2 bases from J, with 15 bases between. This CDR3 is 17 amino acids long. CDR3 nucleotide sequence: TGCGCCAGCAGCTTGGCCCCCCCTCTCGAGGGCAATCAGCCCCAGCATTTT. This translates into CASSLAPPLEGNQPQHF.

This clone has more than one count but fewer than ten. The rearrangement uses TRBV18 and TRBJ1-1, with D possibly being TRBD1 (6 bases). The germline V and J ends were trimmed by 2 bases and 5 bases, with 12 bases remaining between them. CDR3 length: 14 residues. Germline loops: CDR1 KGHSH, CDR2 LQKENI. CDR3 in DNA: TGTGCCAGCTCACCAGAGGGGGGGAGGACTGAAGCTTTCTTT. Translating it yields CASSPEGGRTEAFF.

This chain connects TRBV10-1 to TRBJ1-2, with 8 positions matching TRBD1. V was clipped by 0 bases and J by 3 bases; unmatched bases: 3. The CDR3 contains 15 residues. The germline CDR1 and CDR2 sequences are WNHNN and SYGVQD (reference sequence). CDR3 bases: TGCGCCAGCAGTGAGTCGGTGGACAGGGACTATGGCTACACCTTC. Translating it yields CASSESVDRDYGYTF.

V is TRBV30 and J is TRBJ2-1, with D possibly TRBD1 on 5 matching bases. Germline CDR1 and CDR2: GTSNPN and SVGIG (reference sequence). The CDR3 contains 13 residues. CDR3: CPLGLSGPNEQFF. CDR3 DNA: TGTCCCCTGGGGCTCTCCGGCCCCAATGAGCAGTTCTTC.

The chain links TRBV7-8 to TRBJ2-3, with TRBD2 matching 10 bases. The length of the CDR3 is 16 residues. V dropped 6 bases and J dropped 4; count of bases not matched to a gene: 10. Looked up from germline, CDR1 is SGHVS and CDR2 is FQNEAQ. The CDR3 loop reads CASSPLVAGGSDTQYF. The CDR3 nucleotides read TGTGCCAGCAGTCCCCTTGTAGCGGGGGGTTCAGATACGCAGTATTTT.

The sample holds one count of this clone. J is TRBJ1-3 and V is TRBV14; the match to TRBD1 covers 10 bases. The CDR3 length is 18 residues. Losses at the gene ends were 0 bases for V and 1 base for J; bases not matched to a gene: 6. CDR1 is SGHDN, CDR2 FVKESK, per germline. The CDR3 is CASSQEGQGVISGNTIYF. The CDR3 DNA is TGTGCCAGCAGCCAAGAAGGACAGGGGGTCATATCTGGAAACACCATATATTTT.

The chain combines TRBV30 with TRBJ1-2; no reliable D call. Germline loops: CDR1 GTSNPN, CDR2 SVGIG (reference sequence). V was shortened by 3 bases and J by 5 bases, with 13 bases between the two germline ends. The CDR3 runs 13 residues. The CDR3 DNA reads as TGTGCCTGGAGATTAGCTTGGCGATATGGCTACACCTTC. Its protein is CAWRLAWRYGYTF.

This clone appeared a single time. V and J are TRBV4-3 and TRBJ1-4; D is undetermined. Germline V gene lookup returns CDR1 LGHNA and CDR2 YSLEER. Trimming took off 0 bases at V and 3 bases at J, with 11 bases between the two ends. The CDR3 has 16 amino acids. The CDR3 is CASSQDLGRSNEKLFF. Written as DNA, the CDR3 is TGCGCCAGCAGCCAAGATTTGGGGAGGTCTAATGAAAAACTGTTTTTT.

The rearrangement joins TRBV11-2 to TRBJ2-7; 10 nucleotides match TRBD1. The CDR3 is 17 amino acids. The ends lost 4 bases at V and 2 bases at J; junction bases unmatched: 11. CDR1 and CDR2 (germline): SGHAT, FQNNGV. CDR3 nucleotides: TGTGCCAGCAGCTCGATTAGCCGGGACAGGGGTCCCTACGAGCAGTACTTC. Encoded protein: CASSSISRDRGPYEQYF.